Each of the 18 T cell receptor beta chains below was sequenced from the same sample in a study of hypomethylating agent response in myelodysplastic syndrome. TCRdb's copy holds only in-frame clones and misses some; the assay was immunoSEQ multiplex PCR. This sample has approximately 3,000 clones, with roughly 82% found just once. Source: bone marrow, taken before or after starting hypomethylating agent treatment for myelodysplastic syndrome (not recorded which). The receptor set was obtained from a human donor with myelodysplastic syndrome.

The chain carries TRBV10-1 and TRBJ2-3, with 11 bases identical to TRBD2. Germline V gives CDR1 WNHNN, CDR2 SYGVQD (reference sequence). V dropped 7 bases and J dropped 6; count of bases not matched to a gene: 12. This CDR3 spans 16 amino acids. The CDR3 nucleotides read TGCGCCAGCACCTCCGGACTAGCGGGTACGCGCGATACGCAGTATTTT. Amino acid sequence: CASTSGLAGTRDTQYF.

This chain uses TRBV2 with TRBJ2-7; TRBD1 might be the D (6 bases). Trimming took off 3 bases at V and 2 bases at J, with 11 bases between the two ends. Germline-derived CDR1 and CDR2 are SNHLY and FYNNEI. CDR3 length: 14 amino acids. The chain's CDR3 is CASSEGHRTYEQYF. CDR3 nucleotides: TGTGCCAGCAGTGAGGGACATCGAACCTACGAGCAGTACTTC. Based on the CDR3 plus reference TRBV2 and TRBJ2-7, the full variable domain is EPEVTQTPSHQVTQMGQEVILRCVPISNHLYFYWYRQILGQKVEFLVSFYNNEISEKSEIFDDQFSVERPDGSNFTLKIRSTKLEDSAMYFCASSEGHRTYEQYFGPGTRLTVT.

V and J are TRBV5-6 and TRBJ2-1, with D perhaps matching TRBD1 or TRBD2 (5 bases each). This CDR3 comprises 15 residues. Germline-derived CDR1 and CDR2 are SGHDT and YYEEEE. V lost 4 bases and J lost 8, with 19 bases in between. CDR3 sequence (DNA): TGTGCCAGCAGCGAAACAGGTGGGGGATCGGATGAGCAGTTCTTC. It specifies CASSETGGGSDEQFF. The full variable domain, rest sourced from reference TRBV5-6 and TRBJ2-1, is DAGVTQSPTHLIKTRGQQVTLRCSPKSGHDTVSWYQQALGQGPQFIFQYYEEEERQRGNFPDRFSGHQFPNYSSELNVNALLLGDSALYLCASSETGGGSDEQFFGPGTRLTVL.

A few counts support this clone. The rearrangement joins TRBV10-3 to TRBJ2-1; D is unresolved. The CDR3 spans 14 residues. The V gene's germline CDR1 is ENHRY and CDR2 SYGVKD. V was pared by 2 bases and J by 9 bases, with 14 bases between. CDR3 sequence reads: CAISEPSPWGEQFF. CDR3 DNA sequence: TGTGCCATCAGTGAGCCCTCCCCGTGGGGTGAGCAGTTCTTC.

This clone was detected a few times. This chain uses TRBV21-1 with TRBJ2-7; TRBD1, the D gene given by the table, was not confirmed from the DNA. TRBV21-1 is assigned pseudogene status. CDR3 size: 12 residues. This chain's CDR3 is CAEQGRSYEQYF. The CDR3 DNA sequence: TGTGCCGAACAGGGCCGTTCCTACGAGCAGTACTTC.

V and J are TRBV6-5 and TRBJ2-7; D call uncertain. Looked up from germline, CDR1 is MNHEY and CDR2 is SVGAGI. Trimming pared 2 bases from V and 1 base from J, leaving 9 bases between. This CDR3 is built from 14 residues. The CDR3 reads CASSYVSLSYEQYF. CDR3 bases: TGTGCCAGCAGTTACGTCAGTCTTTCCTACGAGCAGTACTTC.

The chain combines TRBV7-2 with TRBJ2-5, with TRBD1 matching over 10 bases. The trim removed 5 bases at V and 6 bases at J, leaving 12 bases unmatched. CDR3 length: 16 residues. Germline-derived CDR1 and CDR2 are SGHTA and FQGNSA. CDR3 in amino acids: CASSASGTGVYQTQYF. DNA of the CDR3: TGTGCCAGCAGCGCGTCCGGGACAGGGGTTTACCAGACCCAGTACTTC.

The rearrangement links TRBV2 to TRBJ1-2, with 8 nucleotides matching TRBD1. Losses at the gene ends were 3 bases for V and 5 bases for J; bases not matched to a gene: 5. CDR1 is SNHLY and CDR2 is FYNNEI in the germline V gene. This CDR3 region has 14 residues. The CDR3 is CASSDMTGAYGYTF. CDR3 coding DNA: TGTGCCAGCAGTGATATGACAGGGGCGTATGGCTACACCTTC.

The rearrangement links TRBV5-1 to TRBJ2-3, with 11 bases identical to TRBD2. V lost 3 bases and J lost 1; bases outside the gene matches: 4. The CDR3 covers 16 residues. The V gene's germline CDR1 is SGHRS and CDR2 YFSETQ. This CDR3 reads CASSSSTSGGTDTQYF. The CDR3 DNA follows: TGCGCCAGCAGCTCCTCGACTAGCGGGGGCACAGATACGCAGTATTTT.

This rearrangement joins TRBV19 to TRBJ1-5; 7 nucleotides line up with TRBD1. This CDR3 is 14 amino acids long. Losses at the gene ends were 5 bases for V and 3 bases for J; bases not matched to a gene: 4. Germline V gene data show CDR1 as LNHDA and CDR2 as SQIVND (reference sequence). The CDR3 reads CASSPTGFNQPQHF. As DNA, the CDR3 is TGTGCCAGTAGTCCGACAGGGTTCAATCAGCCCCAGCATTTT.

The chain combines TRBV7-6 with TRBJ2-7, with D perhaps matching TRBD2 (5 bases). The CDR3 runs 13 residues. Germline loops: CDR1 SGHVS, CDR2 FNYEAQ. V shed 1 base and J shed 5 bases, with 9 bases lying between them. CDR3 coding DNA: TGTGCCAGCAGCTTAGGAGGGCGGAACGAGCAGTACTTC. This translates into CASSLGGRNEQYF.

This clone was recorded only once. This chain links TRBV5-6 with TRBJ2-6, with 10 bases aligning to TRBD1. Germline V gene sequence: CDR1 SGHDT, CDR2 YYEEEE. V lost 2 bases to trimming and J lost 0 bases; unmatched junction nucleotides: 5. The CDR3 loop spans 18 amino acids. The CDR3 DNA is TGTGCCAGCAGCTTCAGACAGGGGGCTTTCTCTGGGGCCAACGTCCTGACTTTC. Protein: CASSFRQGAFSGANVLTF. Full variable domain (missing parts from reference TRBV5-6 and TRBJ2-6): DAGVTQSPTHLIKTRGQQVTLRCSPKSGHDTVSWYQQALGQGPQFIFQYYEEEERQRGNFPDRFSGHQFPNYSSELNVNALLLGDSALYLCASSFRQGAFSGANVLTFGAGSRLTVL.

CDR3 sequence (DNA): TGTGCCAGCAATTGGGGACAGGGGAGTCCTTACGGCTACACCTTC. Translated, it gives CASNWGQGSPYGYTF. This chain connects TRBV6-4 to TRBJ1-2; TRBD1 aligns across 10 bases. The trim removed 7 bases at V and 8 bases at J, leaving 13 bases unmatched. Germline V gene sequence: CDR1 MRHNA, CDR2 SNTAGT. The CDR3 loop spans 15 amino acids.

The chain recombines TRBV19 with TRBJ2-2; 8 bases fit TRBD1. CDR1 is LNHDA and CDR2 is SQIVND in the germline V gene (reference sequence). The CDR3 runs 14 residues. V was clipped by 2 bases and J by 5 bases; unmatched bases: 1. The CDR3 coding sequence is TGTGCCAGTAGTATACAGGGGGCGACCGGGGAGCTGTTTTTT. Its protein is CASSIQGATGELFF.

The rearrangement uses TRBV7-8 and TRBJ2-2; 8 bases are shared with TRBD2. Germline trimming cut 5 bases from V and 7 bases from J; bases unmatched to any gene: 6. This CDR3 is built from 14 residues. Germline values: CDR1 SGHVS, CDR2 FQNEAQ. In DNA, the CDR3 is TGTGCCAGCAGCCCTGGACTAGCTAGCGGGGAGCTGTTTTTT. Translated, it gives CASSPGLASGELFF.

This clone was recorded only once. The V and J genes are TRBV5-5 and TRBJ1-3; D gene uncertain. This CDR3 region has 15 residues. Germline lookup yields CDR1 SGHKS and CDR2 YYEKEE (reference sequence). V shed 2 bases and J shed 0 bases, with 9 bases lying between them. Here the CDR3 DNA reads TGTGCCAGCAGCTTCACGGTGAGCTCTGGAAACACCATATATTTT. It encodes CASSFTVSSGNTIYF.

The rearrangement links TRBV15 to TRBJ2-7, with TRBD1 as a possible D gene (6 bases). CDR3 length equals 14 residues. The germline V gene has CDR1 LNHNV and CDR2 YYDKDF (reference sequence). V gave up 4 bases and J gave up 4 bases, with 14 bases separating them. The CDR3 loop reads CATSKSGVSYEQYF. DNA of the CDR3: TGTGCCACCAGCAAGTCAGGGGTTTCATACGAGCAGTACTTC.

This clone has just a few counts. The V and J genes are TRBV9 and TRBJ1-1; weak D call: TRBD1 (5 bases). Per germline, CDR1 SGDLS and CDR2 YYNGEE. The CDR3 runs 18 residues. Trimming cost V 3 bases and J 0 bases, with 21 bases left between them. For the CDR3, the DNA is TGTGCCAGCAGCGCGTCAGGGTCCTATACCCCTATGAACACTGAAGCTTTCTTT. Translated: CASSASGSYTPMNTEAFF.